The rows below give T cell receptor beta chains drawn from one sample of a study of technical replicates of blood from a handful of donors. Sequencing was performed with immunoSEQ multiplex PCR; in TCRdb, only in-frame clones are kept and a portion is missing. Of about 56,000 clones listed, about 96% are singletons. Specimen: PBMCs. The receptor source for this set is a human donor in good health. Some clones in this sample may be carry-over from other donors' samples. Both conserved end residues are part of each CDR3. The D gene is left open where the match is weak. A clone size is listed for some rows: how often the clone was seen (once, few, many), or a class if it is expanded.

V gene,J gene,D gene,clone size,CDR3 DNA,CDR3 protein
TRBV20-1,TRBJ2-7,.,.,TGCAGTGCTATCGACACCCCAGTCATATACTTC,CSAIDTPVIYF
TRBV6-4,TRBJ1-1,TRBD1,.,TGTGCCAGCAGGATCACAGGGGGGAACACTGAAGCTTTCTTT,CASRITGGNTEAFF
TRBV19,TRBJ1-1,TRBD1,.,TGTGCCAGTAGCCAGATAACACAGGGGCTGAACACTGAAGCTTTCTTT,CASSQITQGLNTEAFF
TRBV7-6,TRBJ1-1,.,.,TGTGCCAGCAGCTTGGACATATCTGGCACTGAAGCTTTCTTT,CASSLDISGTEAFF
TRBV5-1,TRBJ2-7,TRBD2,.,TGCGCCAGCAGCAAGGGACTAGCGGGATTAGAGCAGTACTTC,CASSKGLAGLEQYF
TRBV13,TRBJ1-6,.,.,TGTGCCAGCAGCTTAGAGGGACAAAATTCACCCCTCCACTTT,CASSLEGQNSPLHF
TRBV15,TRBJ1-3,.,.,TGTGCCACCAGCAGAGATAGATCCGGAGACTCTGGAAACACCATATATTTT,CATSRDRSGDSGNTIYF
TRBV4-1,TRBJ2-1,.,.,TGCGCCAGCAGCCAACGGGTTGTGAATGAGCAGTTCTTC,CASSQRVVNEQFF
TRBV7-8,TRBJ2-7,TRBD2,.,TGTGCCAGCAGCCCTTACGGGGGGGCCAGGGAGCAGTACTTC,CASSPYGGAREQYF
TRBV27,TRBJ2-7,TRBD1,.,TGTGCCAGCTGCCGATCCGGGACAGGGGCCTGCGAGCAGTACTTC,CASCRSGTGACEQYF
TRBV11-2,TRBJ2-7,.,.,TGTGCCAGCAGCTTGGCGGCCGAGCAGTACTTC,CASSLAAEQYF
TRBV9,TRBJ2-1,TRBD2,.,TGTGCCAGCAGCGTGCGGGGTAGCGGGGGCAATGAGCAGTTCTTC,CASSVRGSGGNEQFF
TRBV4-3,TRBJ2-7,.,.,TGCGCCAGCAGCCAAGGGAGTGCGTACGAGCAGTACTTC,CASSQGSAYEQYF
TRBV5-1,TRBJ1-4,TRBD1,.,TGCGCCAGCAGCCCCGGACAGGGTCCTAATGAAAAACTGTTTTTT,CASSPGQGPNEKLFF
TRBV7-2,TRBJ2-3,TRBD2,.,TGTGCCAGCAGCCTCTTAGCGGGGGGCCGCACAGATACGCAGTATTTT,CASSLLAGGRTDTQYF
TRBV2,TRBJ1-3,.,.,TGTGCCAGCAGTCGAGAAGCCTCTGGAAACACCATATATTTT,CASSREASGNTIYF
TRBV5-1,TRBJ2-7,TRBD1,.,TGCGCCAGCAGCCACGACAGGGGTTCAACCTACGAGCAGTACTTC,CASSHDRGSTYEQYF
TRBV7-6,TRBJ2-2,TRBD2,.,TGTGCCAGCAGCTTACGTCCCGGCGGGGGAGGTACCGGGGAGCTGTTTTTT,CASSLRPGGGGTGELFF
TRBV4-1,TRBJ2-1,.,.,TGCGCCAGCAGCCAAGGGGGCGGGGTCCATGAGCAGTTCTTC,CASSQGGGVHEQFF
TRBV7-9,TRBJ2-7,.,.,TGTGCCAGCAGCCCTTTGGGGGGGGCCTCCGAGCAGTACTTC,CASSPLGGASEQYF
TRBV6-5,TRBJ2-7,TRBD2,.,TGTGCCACCAGTGGGACTAGCCTCTCCTACGAGCAGTACTTC,CATSGTSLSYEQYF
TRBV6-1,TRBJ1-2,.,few,TGTGCCAGCAGTGAAAGAGTCGGAGGTGGCTACACCTTC,CASSERVGGGYTF
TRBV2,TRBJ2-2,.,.,TGTGCCAGCAGCCCTGAGCCTAGCACCGGGGAGCTGTTTTTT,CASSPEPSTGELFF
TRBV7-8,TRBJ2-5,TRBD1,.,TGTGCCAGCAGCTTGGGACAGGGGGCCCTCCAAGAGACCCAGTACTTC,CASSLGQGALQETQYF
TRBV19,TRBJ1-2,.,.,TGTGCCACCCAACGGGTAGAAGGCTACACCTTC,CATQRVEGYTF
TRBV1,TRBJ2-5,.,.,TGCACCAGCAGCCAGGGGATTGATGGACAGGGGGATTCGGAGACCCAGTACTTC,CTSSQGIDGQGDSETQYF
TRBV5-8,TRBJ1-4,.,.,TGTGCCAGCAGCTTGGGCAGGGTTAATGAAAAACTGTTTTTT,CASSLGRVNEKLFF
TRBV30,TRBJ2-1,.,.,TGTGCCTGGAGTCGCGGATACAATGAGCAGTTCTTC,CAWSRGYNEQFF
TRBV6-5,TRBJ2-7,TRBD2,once,TGTGCCTCCCGGACTAGCGGCTACGAGCAGTACTTC,CASRTSGYEQYF
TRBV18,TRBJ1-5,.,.,TGTGCCAGCTCACCAGGGGAGTACAATCAGCCCCAGCATTTT,CASSPGEYNQPQHF
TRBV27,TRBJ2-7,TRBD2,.,TGTGCCAGCGGGAGGGACGGAACCTACGAGCAGTACTTC,CASGRDGTYEQYF
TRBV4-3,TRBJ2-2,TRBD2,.,TGCGCCAGCAGCCAAGATTTGGCTAGCGGGACCGGGGAGCTGTTTTTT,CASSQDLASGTGELFF
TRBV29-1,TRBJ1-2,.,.,TGCAGCTCGGACTATGGCTACACCTTC,CSSDYGYTF
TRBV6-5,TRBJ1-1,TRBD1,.,TGTGCCAGCAGTCGAAACAGGGGTACGAACACTGAAGCTTTCTTT,CASSRNRGTNTEAFF
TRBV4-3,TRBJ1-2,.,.,TGCGCCAGCAGCCAAGATAGGACAGTCTCTGGCTACACCTTC,CASSQDRTVSGYTF
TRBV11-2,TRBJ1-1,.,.,TGTGCCAGCAGTGGGCAGACGAACACTGAAGCTTTCTTT,CASSGQTNTEAFF
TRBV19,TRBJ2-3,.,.,TGTGCCAGTAGTATGAGTACCCCCTCACCAGGATTCACAGATACGCAGTATTTT,CASSMSTPSPGFTDTQYF
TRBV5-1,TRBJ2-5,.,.,TGCGCCAGCAGCTTGGGTACAGGCAGGGGAGCGGAGACCCAGTACTTC,CASSLGTGRGAETQYF
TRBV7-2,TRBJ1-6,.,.,TGTGCCAGCAAGGGCCCGAGGGTTAATTCACCCCTCCACTTT,CASKGPRVNSPLHF
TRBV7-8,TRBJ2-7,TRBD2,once,TGTGCCAGCAGCTCATGGGGAGGGGCGGGGAGCGAGCAGTACTTC,CASSSWGGAGSEQYF
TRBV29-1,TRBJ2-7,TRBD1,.,TGCAGCGTTGAAGAGGGACAGGGGGCAGCCGAGCAGTACTTC,CSVEEGQGAAEQYF
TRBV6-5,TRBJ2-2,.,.,TGTGCCAGCAGTTGGGGGGGCGCGGGCACCGGGGAGCTGTTTTTT,CASSWGGAGTGELFF
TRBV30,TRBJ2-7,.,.,TGTGCCTGGAGGGCAATTACGGGTTCCTACGAGCAGTACTTC,CAWRAITGSYEQYF
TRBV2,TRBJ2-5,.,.,TGTGCCAGCAGTACCGGGGTAGGAGAGACCCAGTACTTC,CASSTGVGETQYF
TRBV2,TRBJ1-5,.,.,TGTGCCATAGGGGCAGGATCTATCCAGCCCCAGCATTTT,CAIGAGSIQPQHF
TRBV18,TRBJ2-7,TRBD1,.,TGTGCCAGCTCATCGGGACAGAGCTACGAGCAGTACTTC,CASSSGQSYEQYF